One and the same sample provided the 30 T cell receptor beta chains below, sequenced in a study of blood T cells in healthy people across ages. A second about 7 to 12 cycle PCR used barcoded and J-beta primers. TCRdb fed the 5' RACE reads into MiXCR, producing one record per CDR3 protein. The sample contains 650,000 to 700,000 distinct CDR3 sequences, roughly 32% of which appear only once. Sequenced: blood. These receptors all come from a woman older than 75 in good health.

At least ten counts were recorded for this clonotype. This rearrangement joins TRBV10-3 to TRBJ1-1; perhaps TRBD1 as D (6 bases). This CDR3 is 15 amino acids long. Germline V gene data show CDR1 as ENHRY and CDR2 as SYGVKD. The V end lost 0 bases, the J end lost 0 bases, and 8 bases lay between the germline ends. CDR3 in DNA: TGTGCCATCAGTGAGTCAGGGGGGATGAACACTGAAGCTTTCTTT. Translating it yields CAISESGGMNTEAFF.

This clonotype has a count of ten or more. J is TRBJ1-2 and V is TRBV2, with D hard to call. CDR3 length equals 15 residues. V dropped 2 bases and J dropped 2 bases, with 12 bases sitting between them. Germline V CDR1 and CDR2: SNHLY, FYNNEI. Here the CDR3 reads CASSERSALNYGYTF. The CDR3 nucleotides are TGTGCCAGCAGTGAAAGGTCGGCACTCAACTATGGCTACACCTTC.

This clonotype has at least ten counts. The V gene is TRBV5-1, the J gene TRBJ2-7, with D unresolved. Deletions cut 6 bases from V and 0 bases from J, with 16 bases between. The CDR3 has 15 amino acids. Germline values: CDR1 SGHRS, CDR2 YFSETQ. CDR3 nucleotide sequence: TGCGCCAGCAAGTTACCGGGTCAAAGCTCCTACGAGCAGTACTTC. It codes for CASKLPGQSSYEQYF.

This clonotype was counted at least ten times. CDR3 nucleotide sequence: TGCGCCAGCAGCTGGGGGCCGGGACAGCGGAACACTGAAGCTTTCTTT. It encodes CASSWGPGQRNTEAFF. V usage is TRBV5-1 and J usage is TRBJ1-1, with 7 bases aligning to TRBD1. Trimming at V came to 3 bases and at J to 1 base, leaving 9 bases not matched to a gene. The V gene's germline CDR1 is SGHRS and CDR2 YFSETQ. The CDR3 contains 16 residues. Full variable domain (rest looked up from reference TRBV5-1 and TRBJ1-1): KAGVTQTPRYLIKTRGQQVTLSCSPISGHRSVSWYQQTPGQGLQFLFEYFSETQRNKGNFPGRFSGRQFSNSRSEMNVSTLELGDSALYLCASSWGPGQRNTEAFFGQGTRLTVV.

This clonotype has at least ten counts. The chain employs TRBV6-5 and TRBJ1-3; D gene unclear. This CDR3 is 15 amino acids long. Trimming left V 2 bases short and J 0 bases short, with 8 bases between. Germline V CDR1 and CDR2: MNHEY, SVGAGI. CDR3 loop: CASSYRPVSGNTIYF. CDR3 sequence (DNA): TGTGCCAGCAGTTACCGACCGGTCTCTGGAAACACCATATATTTT.

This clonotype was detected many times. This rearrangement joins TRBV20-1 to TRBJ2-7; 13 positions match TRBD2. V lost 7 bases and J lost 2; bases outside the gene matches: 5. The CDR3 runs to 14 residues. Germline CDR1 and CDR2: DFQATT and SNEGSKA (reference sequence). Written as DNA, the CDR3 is TGCAGTGGGGGGACTAGCGGGGAAACCTACGAGCAGTACTTC. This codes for CSGGTSGETYEQYF.

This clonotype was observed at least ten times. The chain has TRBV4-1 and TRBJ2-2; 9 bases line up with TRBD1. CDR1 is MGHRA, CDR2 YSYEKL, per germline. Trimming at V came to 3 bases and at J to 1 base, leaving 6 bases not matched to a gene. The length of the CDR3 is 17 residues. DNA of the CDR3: TGCGCCAGCAGCCACTTCGGGACAGGGAAGAACACCGGGGAGCTGTTTTTT. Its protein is CASSHFGTGKNTGELFF.

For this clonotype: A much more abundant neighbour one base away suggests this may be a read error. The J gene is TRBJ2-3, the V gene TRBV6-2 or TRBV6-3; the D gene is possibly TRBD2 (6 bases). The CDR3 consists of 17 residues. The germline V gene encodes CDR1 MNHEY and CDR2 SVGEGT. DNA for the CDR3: TGTGCCAGCATTTACAGGATCGGTGGGACTCCGACTGATACGCAGTATTTT. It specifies CASIYRIGGTPTDTQYF.

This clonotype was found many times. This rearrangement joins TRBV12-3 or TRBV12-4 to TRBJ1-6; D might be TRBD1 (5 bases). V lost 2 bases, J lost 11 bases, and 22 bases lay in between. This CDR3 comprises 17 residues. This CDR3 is CASSLKVGPAGTPPLHF. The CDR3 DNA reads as TGTGCCAGCAGTTTAAAAGTGGGGCCAGCGGGAACCCCACCCCTCCACTTT.

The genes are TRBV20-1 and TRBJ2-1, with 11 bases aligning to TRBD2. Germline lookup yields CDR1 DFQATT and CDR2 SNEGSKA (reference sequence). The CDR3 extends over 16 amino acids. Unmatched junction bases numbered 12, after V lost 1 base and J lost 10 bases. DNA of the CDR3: TGCAGTGCTAGAGCACCCGCTAGCGGGGGGATTTACGAGCAGTTCTTC. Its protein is CSARAPASGGIYEQFF.

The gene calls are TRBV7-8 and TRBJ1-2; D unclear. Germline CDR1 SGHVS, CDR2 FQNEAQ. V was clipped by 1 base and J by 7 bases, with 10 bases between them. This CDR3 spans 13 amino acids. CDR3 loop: CASSLVPGGGYTF. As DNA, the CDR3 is TGTGCCAGCAGCTTAGTCCCGGGTGGTGGCTACACCTTC.

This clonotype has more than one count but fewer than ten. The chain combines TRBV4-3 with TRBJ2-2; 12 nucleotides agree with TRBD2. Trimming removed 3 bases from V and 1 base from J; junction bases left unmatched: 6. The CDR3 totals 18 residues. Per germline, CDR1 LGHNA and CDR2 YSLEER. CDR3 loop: CASSHRLAGGLNTGELFF. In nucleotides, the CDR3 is TGCGCCAGCAGCCATCGCCTAGCGGGGGGGTTGAACACCGGGGAGCTGTTTTTT.

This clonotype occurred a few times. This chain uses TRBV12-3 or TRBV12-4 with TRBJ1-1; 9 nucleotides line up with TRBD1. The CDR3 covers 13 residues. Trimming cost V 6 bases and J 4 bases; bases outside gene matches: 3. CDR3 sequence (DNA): TGTGCCAGCAGACTGGGACAGGGCACTGAAGCTTTCTTT. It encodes CASRLGQGTEAFF.

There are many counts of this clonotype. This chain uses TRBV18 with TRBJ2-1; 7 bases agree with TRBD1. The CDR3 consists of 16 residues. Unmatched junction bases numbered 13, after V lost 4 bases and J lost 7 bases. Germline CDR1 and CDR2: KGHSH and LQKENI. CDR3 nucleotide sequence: TGTGCCAGCTCACTCGGACAGGTCTCCCTTTTGAATGAGCAGTTCTTC. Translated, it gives CASSLGQVSLLNEQFF.

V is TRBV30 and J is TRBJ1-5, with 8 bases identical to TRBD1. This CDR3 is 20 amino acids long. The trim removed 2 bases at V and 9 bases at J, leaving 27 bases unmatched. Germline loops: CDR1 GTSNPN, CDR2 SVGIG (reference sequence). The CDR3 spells CAWSLEGQGADSSQSRPQHF. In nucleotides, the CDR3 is TGTGCCTGGAGTCTGGAGGGGCAGGGGGCGGATAGTAGTCAGTCAAGGCCCCAGCATTTT.

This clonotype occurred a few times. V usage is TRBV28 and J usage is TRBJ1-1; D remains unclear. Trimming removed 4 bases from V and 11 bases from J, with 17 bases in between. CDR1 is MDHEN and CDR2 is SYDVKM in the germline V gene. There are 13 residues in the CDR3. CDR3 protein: CASSSGPKASAFF. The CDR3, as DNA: TGTGCCAGCAGTTCTGGCCCGAAGGCGAGCGCTTTCTTT.

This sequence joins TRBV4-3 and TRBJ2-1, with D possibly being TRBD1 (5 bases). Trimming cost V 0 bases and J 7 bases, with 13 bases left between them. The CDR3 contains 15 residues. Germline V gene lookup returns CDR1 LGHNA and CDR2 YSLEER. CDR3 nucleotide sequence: TGCGCCAGCAGCCAAGAGGACAAGCTCGGGAATGAGCAGTTCTTC. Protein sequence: CASSQEDKLGNEQFF.

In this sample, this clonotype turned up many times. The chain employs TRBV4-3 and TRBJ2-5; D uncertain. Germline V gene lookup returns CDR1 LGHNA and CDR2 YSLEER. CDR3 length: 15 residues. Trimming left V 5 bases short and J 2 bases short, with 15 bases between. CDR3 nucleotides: TGCGCCAGCAGCTTGATGCAGGCCCCTCAAGAGACCCAGTACTTC. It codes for CASSLMQAPQETQYF.

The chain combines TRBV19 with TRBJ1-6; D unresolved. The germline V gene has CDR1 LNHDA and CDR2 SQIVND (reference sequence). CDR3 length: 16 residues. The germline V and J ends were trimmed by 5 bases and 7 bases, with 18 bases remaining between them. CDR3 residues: CASSPHTPGGNSPLHF. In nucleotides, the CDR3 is TGTGCCAGTAGTCCACACACCCCGGGCGGAAATTCACCCCTCCACTTT.

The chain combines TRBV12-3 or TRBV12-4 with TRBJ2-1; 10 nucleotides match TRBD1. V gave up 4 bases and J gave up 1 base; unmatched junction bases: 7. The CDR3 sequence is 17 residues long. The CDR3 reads CASSYPRDRGSYNEQFF. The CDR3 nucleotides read TGTGCCAGCAGTTACCCCAGGGACAGGGGTTCCTACAATGAGCAGTTCTTC.

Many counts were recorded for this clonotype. The CDR3, as DNA: TGCAGTGCTAGGGTTCCGGGACAGGGTGAGCAGTTCTTC. Translated, it gives CSARVPGQGEQFF. The chain combines TRBV20-1 with TRBJ2-1; 9 nucleotides agree with TRBD1. From germline, CDR1 is DFQATT and CDR2 SNEGSKA (reference sequence). This CDR3 region has 13 residues. V was pared by 3 bases and J by 9 bases, with 6 bases of the junction left unmatched.

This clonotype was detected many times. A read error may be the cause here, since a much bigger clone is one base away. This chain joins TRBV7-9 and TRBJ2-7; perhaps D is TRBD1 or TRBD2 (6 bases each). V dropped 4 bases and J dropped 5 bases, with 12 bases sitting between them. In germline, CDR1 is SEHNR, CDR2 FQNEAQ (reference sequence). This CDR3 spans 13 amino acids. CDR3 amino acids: CASSSTGRHEQYF. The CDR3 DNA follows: TGTGCCAGCAGCTCCACAGGGAGGCACGAGCAGTACTTC.

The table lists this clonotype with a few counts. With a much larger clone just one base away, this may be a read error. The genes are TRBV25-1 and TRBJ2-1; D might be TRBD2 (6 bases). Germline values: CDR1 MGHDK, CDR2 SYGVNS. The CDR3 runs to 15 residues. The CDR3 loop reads CAGSDGMGGRNEQFF. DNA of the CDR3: TGTGCCGGCAGTGACGGCATGGGGGGTCGCAATGAGCAGTTCTTC.

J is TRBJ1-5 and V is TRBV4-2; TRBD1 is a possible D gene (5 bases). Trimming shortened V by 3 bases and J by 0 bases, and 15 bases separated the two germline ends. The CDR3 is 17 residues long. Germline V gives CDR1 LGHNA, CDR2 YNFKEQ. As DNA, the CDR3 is TGTGCCAGCAGCCAGAACCCGGGACCTTATAGCAATCAGCCCCAGCATTTT. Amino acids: CASSQNPGPYSNQPQHF.

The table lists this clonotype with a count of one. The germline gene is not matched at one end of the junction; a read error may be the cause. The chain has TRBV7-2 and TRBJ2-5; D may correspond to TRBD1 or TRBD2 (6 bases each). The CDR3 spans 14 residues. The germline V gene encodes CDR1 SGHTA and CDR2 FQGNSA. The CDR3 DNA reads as TGTGCCTGCAGCTTATTTGGGGGGCGTAATGAGCAGTACTTC. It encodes CACSLFGGRNEQYF.

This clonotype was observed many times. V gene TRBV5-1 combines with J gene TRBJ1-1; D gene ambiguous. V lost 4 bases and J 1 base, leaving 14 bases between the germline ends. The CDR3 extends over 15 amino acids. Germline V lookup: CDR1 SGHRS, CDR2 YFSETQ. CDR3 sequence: CASSVGLGSNTEAFF. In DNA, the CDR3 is TGCGCCAGCAGCGTGGGTTTGGGGTCGAACACTGAAGCTTTCTTT. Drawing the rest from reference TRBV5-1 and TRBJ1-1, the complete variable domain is KAGVTQTPRYLIKTRGQQVTLSCSPISGHRSVSWYQQTPGQGLQFLFEYFSETQRNKGNFPGRFSGRQFSNSRSEMNVSTLELGDSALYLCASSVGLGSNTEAFFGQGTRLTVV.

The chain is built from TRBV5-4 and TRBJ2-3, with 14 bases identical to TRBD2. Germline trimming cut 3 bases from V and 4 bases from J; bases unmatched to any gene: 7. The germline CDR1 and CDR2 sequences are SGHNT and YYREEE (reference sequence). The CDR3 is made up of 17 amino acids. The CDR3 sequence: CASSSGLAGGPADTQYF. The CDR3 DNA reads TGTGCCAGCAGCTCTGGACTAGCGGGGGGCCCAGCAGATACGCAGTATTTT.

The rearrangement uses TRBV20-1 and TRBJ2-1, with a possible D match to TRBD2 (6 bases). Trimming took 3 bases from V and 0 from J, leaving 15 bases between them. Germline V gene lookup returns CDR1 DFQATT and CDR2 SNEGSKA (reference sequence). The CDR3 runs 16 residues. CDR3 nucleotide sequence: TGCAGTGCTAGCGTTTTAGCGGTGGTCTCCTACAATGAGCAGTTCTTC. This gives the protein CSASVLAVVSYNEQFF.

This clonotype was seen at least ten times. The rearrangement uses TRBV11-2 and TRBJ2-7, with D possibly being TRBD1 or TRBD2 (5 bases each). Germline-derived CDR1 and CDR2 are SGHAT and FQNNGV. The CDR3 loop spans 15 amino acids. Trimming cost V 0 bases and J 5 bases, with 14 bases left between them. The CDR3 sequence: CASSLEGPRRNEQYF. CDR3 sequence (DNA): TGTGCCAGCAGCTTAGAGGGACCGAGGAGAAACGAGCAGTACTTC.

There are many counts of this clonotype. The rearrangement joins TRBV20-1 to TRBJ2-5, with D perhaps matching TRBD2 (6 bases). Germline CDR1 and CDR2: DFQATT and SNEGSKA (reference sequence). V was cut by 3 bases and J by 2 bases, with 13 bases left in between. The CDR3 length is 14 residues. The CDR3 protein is CSASPRDLQETQYF. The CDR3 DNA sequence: TGCAGTGCTAGTCCTAGGGACTTACAAGAGACCCAGTACTTC.